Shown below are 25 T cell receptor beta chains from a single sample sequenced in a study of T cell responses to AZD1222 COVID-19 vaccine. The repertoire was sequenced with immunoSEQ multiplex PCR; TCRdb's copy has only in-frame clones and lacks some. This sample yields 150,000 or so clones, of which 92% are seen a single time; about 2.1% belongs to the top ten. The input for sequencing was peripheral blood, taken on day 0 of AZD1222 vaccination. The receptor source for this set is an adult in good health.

This CDR3 reads CASSILPGNGYTF. CDR3 in DNA: TGTGCCAGTAGTATATTGCCAGGGAATGGCTACACCTTC. This chain uses TRBV19 with TRBJ1-2; tentative D call: TRBD1 (5 bases). Trimming shortened V by 2 bases and J by 6 bases, and 10 bases separated the two germline ends. The CDR3 contains 13 residues. The germline V gene has CDR1 LNHDA and CDR2 SQIVND (reference sequence).

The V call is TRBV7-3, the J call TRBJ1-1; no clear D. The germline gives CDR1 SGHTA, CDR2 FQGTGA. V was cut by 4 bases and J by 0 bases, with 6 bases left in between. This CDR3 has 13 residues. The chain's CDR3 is CASSSQLNTEAFF. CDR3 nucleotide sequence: TGTGCCAGCAGCTCCCAGCTGAACACTGAAGCTTTCTTT.

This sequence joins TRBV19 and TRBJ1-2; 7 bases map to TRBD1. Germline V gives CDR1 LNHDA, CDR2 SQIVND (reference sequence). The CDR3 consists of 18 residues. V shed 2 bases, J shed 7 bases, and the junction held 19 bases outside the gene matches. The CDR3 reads CASSIRFQGVTRVGGYTF. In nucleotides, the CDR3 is TGTGCCAGTAGTATAAGGTTCCAGGGGGTTACTCGTGTCGGTGGCTACACCTTC.

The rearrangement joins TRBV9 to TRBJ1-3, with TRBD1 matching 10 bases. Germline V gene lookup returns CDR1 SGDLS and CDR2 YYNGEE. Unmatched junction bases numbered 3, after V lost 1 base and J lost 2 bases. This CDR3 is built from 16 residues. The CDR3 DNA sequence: TGTGCCAGCAGCGTAAGTGGACAGGGGGCTGGAAACACCATATATTTT. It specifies CASSVSGQGAGNTIYF.

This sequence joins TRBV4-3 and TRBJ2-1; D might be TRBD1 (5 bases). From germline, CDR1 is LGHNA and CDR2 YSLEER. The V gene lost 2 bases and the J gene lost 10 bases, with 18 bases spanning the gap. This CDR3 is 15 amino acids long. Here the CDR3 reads CASSQQTSGAREQFF. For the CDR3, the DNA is TGCGCCAGCAGCCAACAAACCAGTGGGGCGAGGGAGCAGTTCTTC.

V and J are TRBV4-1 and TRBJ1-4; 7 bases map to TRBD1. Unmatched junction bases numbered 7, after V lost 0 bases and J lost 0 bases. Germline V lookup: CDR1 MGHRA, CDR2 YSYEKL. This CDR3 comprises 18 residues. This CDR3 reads CASSQDGAGTATNEKLFF. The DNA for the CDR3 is TGCGCCAGCAGCCAAGATGGGGCCGGGACAGCAACTAATGAAAAACTGTTTTTT.

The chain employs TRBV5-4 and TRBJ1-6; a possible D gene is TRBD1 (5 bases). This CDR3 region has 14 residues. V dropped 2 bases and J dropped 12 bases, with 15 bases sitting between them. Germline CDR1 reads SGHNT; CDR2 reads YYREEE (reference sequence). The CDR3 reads CASSLGGTEKPLHF. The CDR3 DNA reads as TGTGCCAGCAGCTTAGGAGGGACGGAGAAACCCCTCCACTTT.

The CDR3, as DNA: TGTGCCAGCAGCCTCGGTGGGGGGCTGAACACTGAAGCTTTCTTT. Translation: CASSLGGGLNTEAFF. This chain joins TRBV14 and TRBJ1-1; TRBD1 is a possible D gene (6 bases). Trimming removed 4 bases at V and 0 bases at J, with 12 bases between. The CDR3 is 15 amino acids. The germline V gene has CDR1 SGHDN and CDR2 FVKESK.

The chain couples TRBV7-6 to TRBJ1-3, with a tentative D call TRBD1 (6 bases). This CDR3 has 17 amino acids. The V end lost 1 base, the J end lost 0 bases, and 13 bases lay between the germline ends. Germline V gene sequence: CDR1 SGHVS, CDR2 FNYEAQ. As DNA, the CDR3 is TGTGCCAGCAGCTTAGGCCCCGGGACACACTCTGGAAACACCATATATTTT. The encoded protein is CASSLGPGTHSGNTIYF.

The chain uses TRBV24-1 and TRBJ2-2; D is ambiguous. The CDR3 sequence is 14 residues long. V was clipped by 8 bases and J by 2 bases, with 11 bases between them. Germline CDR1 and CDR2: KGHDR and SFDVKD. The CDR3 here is CATKPAGNTGELFF. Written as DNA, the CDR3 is TGTGCCACCAAACCTGCTGGCAACACCGGGGAGCTGTTTTTT.

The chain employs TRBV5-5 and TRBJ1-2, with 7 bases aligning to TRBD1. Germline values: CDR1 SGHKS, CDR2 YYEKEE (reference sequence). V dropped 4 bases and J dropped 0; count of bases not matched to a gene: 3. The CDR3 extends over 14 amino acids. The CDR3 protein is CASSRTGTNYGYTF. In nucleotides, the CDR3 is TGTGCCAGCAGCCGGACAGGAACTAACTATGGCTACACCTTC.

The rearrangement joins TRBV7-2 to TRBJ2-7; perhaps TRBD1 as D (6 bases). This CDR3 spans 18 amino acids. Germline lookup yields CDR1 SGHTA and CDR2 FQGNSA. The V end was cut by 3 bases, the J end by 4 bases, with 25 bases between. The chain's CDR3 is CASSFASSAGTYSYEQYF. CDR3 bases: TGTGCCAGCAGCTTCGCCAGTAGCGCCGGGACATATTCTTACGAGCAGTACTTC.

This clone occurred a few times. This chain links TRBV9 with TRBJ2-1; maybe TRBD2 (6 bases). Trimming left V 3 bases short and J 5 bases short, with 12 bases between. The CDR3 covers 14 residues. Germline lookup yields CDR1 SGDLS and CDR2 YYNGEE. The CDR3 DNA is TGTGCCAGCAGCGCAGGACTAAGAAACAATGAGCAGTTCTTC. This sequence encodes CASSAGLRNNEQFF.

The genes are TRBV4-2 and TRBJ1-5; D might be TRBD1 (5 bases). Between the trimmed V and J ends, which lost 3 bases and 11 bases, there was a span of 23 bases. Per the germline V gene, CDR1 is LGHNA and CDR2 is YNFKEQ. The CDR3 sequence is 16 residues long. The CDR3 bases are TGTGCCAGCAGCCAGCGCCGGGACGGGTCGGTCGTAGCCCAGCATTTT. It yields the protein CASSQRRDGSVVAQHF.

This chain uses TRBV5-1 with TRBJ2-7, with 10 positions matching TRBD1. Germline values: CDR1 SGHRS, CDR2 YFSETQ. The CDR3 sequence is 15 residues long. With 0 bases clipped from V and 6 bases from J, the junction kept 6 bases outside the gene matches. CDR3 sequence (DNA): TGCGCCAGCAGCTTGGAAGGGACAGGGGCGAGCGAGCAGTACTTC. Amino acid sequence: CASSLEGTGASEQYF.

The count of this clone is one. The CDR3 coding sequence is TGTGCCAGCAGCCAAAACACAGTACCGTATGGCTACACCTTC. It specifies CASSQNTVPYGYTF. This sequence joins TRBV3-1 (or the pseudogene TRBV3-2) and TRBJ1-2; D uncertain. CDR3 length: 14 amino acids. Germline V gene sequence: CDR1 LGHDT, CDR2 YNNKEL (reference sequence). Trimming shortened V by 2 bases and J by 5 bases, and 12 bases separated the two germline ends.

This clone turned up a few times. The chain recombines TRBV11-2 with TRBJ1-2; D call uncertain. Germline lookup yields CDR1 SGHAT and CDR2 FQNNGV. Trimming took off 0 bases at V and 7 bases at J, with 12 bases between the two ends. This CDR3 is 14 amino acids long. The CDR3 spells CASSLEQPPVGYTF. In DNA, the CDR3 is TGTGCCAGCAGCTTAGAACAGCCCCCGGTTGGCTACACCTTC. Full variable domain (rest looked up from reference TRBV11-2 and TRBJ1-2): EAGVAQSPRYKIIEKRQSVAFWCNPISGHATLYWYQQILGQGPKLLIQFQNNGVVDDSQLPKDRFSAERLKGVDSTLKIQPAKLEDSAVYLCASSLEQPPVGYTFGSGTRLTVV.

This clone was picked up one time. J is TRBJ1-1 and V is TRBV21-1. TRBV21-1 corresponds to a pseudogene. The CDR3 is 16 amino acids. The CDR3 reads CASSPTLQGTNTEAFF. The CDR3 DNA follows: TGTGCCAGCAGCCCAACCCTGCAGGGGACTAACACTGAAGCTTTCTTT.

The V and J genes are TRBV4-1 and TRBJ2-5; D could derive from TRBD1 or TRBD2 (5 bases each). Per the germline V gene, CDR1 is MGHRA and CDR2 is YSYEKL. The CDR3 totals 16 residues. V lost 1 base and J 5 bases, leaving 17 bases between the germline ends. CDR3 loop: CASSQALGTWAETQYF. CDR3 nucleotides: TGCGCCAGCAGCCAAGCCCTCGGGACCTGGGCGGAGACCCAGTACTTC.

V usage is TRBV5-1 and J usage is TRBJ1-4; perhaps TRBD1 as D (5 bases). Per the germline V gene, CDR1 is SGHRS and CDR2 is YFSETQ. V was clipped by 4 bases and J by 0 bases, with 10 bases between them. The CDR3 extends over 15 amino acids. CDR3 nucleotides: TGCGCCAGCAGCCTTGACAGAGCAACTAATGAAAAACTGTTTTTT. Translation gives CASSLDRATNEKLFF.

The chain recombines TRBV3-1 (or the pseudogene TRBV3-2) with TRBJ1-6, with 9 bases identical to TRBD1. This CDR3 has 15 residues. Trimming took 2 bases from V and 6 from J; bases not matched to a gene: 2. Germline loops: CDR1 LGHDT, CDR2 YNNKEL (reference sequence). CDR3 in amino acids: CASSQLGQGNSPLHF. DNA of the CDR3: TGTGCCAGCAGCCAACTGGGACAGGGTAATTCACCCCTCCACTTT.

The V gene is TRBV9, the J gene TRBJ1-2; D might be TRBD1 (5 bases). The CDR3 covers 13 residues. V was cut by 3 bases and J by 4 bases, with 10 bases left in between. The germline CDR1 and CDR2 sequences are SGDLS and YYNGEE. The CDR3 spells CASSGPTVYGYTF. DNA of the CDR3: TGTGCCAGCAGCGGCCCGACAGTCTATGGCTACACCTTC.

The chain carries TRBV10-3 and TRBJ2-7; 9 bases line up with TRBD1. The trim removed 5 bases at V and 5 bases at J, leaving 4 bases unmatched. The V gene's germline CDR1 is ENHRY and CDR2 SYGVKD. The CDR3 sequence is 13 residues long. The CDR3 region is CAISFRTGDEQYF. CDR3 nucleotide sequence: TGTGCCATCAGTTTTCGGACAGGGGACGAGCAGTACTTC.

As DNA, the CDR3 is TGTGCCAGCAGCGATCCGGCGGCAACTAATGAAAAACTGTTTTTT. This translates into CASSDPAATNEKLFF. The chain employs TRBV5-5 and TRBJ1-4; the D is unclear. Trimming shortened V by 4 bases and J by 0 bases, and 10 bases separated the two germline ends. CDR3 size: 15 residues. Germline-derived CDR1 and CDR2 are SGHKS and YYEKEE (reference sequence).

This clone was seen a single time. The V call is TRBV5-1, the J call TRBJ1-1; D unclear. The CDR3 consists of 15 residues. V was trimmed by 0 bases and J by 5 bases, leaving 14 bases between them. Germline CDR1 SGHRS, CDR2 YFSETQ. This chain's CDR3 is CASSLDRGVWTEAFF. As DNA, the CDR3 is TGCGCCAGCAGCTTGGACCGGGGTGTTTGGACTGAAGCTTTCTTT.